A single sample is the source of the 17 T cell receptor beta chains below, sequenced in a study of blood T cell repertoires in COVID-19. The assay was immunoSEQ multiplex PCR, and TCRdb's table has in-frame clones only and misses some. The sample consists of approximately 350,000 clones, about 83% of them appearing once. The sequenced sample was peripheral blood. The source is a man aged 25 to 40 with active or convalescent COVID-19.

The rearrangement uses TRBV6-4 and TRBJ1-3, with a weak D call TRBD1 (5 bases). The V end was cut by 6 bases, the J end by 0 bases, with 15 bases between. CDR3 length equals 16 residues. CDR1 and CDR2 (germline): MRHNA, SNTAGT. The CDR3 region is CASRPGGGSSGNTIYF. Here the CDR3 DNA reads TGTGCCAGCAGGCCCGGCGGGGGATCCTCTGGAAACACCATATATTTT.

The V and J genes are TRBV2 and TRBJ1-5, with TRBD1 identical over 12 bases. The CDR3 length is 18 residues. The ends lost 2 bases at V and 2 bases at J; junction bases unmatched: 7. Germline assignment: CDR1 SNHLY and CDR2 FYNNEI. CDR3 bases: TGTGCCAGCAGTGAAAGGGACAGGGGGCCAGGCGGCAATCAGCCCCAGCATTTT. This encodes CASSERDRGPGGNQPQHF.

This clone was counted a single time. This sequence joins TRBV9 and TRBJ1-3; no definite D call. The CDR3 is 14 amino acids. The V gene's germline CDR1 is SGDLS and CDR2 YYNGEE. Trimming took off 4 bases at V and 0 bases at J, with 8 bases between the two ends. CDR3 bases: TGTGCCAGCAGCATCCTGGCCTCTGGAAACACCATATATTTT. This translates into CASSILASGNTIYF.

This chain joins TRBV18 and TRBJ2-3, with 7 positions matching TRBD1. With 1 base clipped from V and 4 bases from J, the junction kept 2 bases outside the gene matches. Germline V lookup: CDR1 KGHSH, CDR2 LQKENI. This CDR3 is 14 amino acids long. CDR3 sequence (DNA): TGTGCCAGCTCACCACAGGGGGCCTCAGATACGCAGTATTTT. Translated, it gives CASSPQGASDTQYF. The complete variable domain, with remaining parts taken from reference TRBV18 and TRBJ2-3, reads NAGVMQNPRHLVRRRGQEARLRCSPMKGHSHVYWYRQLPEEGLKFMVYLQKENIIDESGMPKERFSAEFPKEGPSILRIQQVVRGDSAAYFCASSPQGASDTQYFGPGTRLTVL.

V is TRBV29-1 and J is TRBJ1-3; D may be TRBD1 (6 bases). CDR3 length: 21 amino acids. The V gene's germline CDR1 is SQVTM and CDR2 ANQGSEA. V was cut by 6 bases and J by 0 bases, with 33 bases left in between. As DNA, the CDR3 is TGCAGCGTGGGAGGGGTGGATTTGTTTAGGGGGTGGCTGTTCTCTGGAAACACCATATATTTT. Encoded protein: CSVGGVDLFRGWLFSGNTIYF.

In its sample, this clone was seen a few times. The chain couples TRBV18 to TRBJ1-3; D is perhaps TRBD1 (5 bases). This CDR3 comprises 16 residues. Trimming took off 3 bases at V and 0 bases at J, with 12 bases between the two ends. Germline V CDR1 and CDR2: KGHSH, LQKENI. CDR3 residues: CASSPGQGNSGNTIYF. The CDR3 nucleotides read TGTGCCAGCTCACCCGGGCAGGGAAACTCTGGAAACACCATATATTTT.

The chain combines TRBV18 with TRBJ1-5; 7 bases align to TRBD1. Germline lookup yields CDR1 KGHSH and CDR2 LQKENI. V lost 7 bases to trimming and J lost 1 base; unmatched junction nucleotides: 7. The CDR3 runs 15 residues. This chain's CDR3 is CASYPNRGSNQPQHF. The CDR3 coding sequence is TGTGCCAGCTACCCTAACAGGGGAAGCAATCAGCCCCAGCATTTT.

This rearrangement joins TRBV27 to TRBJ2-1; the match to TRBD2 covers 7 bases. Per the germline V gene, CDR1 is MNHEY and CDR2 is SMNVEV (reference sequence). Trimming cost V 3 bases and J 5 bases; bases outside gene matches: 4. The CDR3 has 14 residues. Here the CDR3 reads CASSFLGLDNEQFF. The CDR3, as DNA: TGTGCCAGCAGTTTTCTCGGACTAGACAATGAGCAGTTCTTC.

This clone appeared once. The rearrangement joins TRBV4-2 to TRBJ2-7, with D maybe TRBD2 (6 bases). The V end was cut by 4 bases, the J end by 2 bases, with 15 bases between. This CDR3 is built from 15 residues. CDR1 and CDR2 from the germline V gene are LGHNA and YNFKEQ. The CDR3 sequence is CASSLRGGTTYEQYF. CDR3 nucleotide sequence: TGTGCCAGCAGCCTGCGGGGCGGGACGACCTACGAGCAGTACTTC.

The chain links TRBV23-1 to TRBJ2-7; 9 bases map to TRBD1. TRBV23-1 is an open reading frame whose function is uncertain. The V gene end was trimmed by 6 bases and the J gene end by 3 bases; junction bases not matched to a gene: 9. The CDR3 is 15 residues long. As DNA, the CDR3 is TGCGCCAGCAGGGGCCGGGACAGGGAATACTACGAGCAGTACTTC. This sequence encodes CASRGRDREYYEQYF.

J is TRBJ2-5 and V is TRBV7-3; 11 bases align to TRBD2. Germline trimming cut 4 bases from V and 4 bases from J; bases unmatched to any gene: 5. Germline loops: CDR1 SGHTA, CDR2 FQGTGA. The CDR3 is 15 residues long. The CDR3 reads CASSSSSGGLETQYF. In DNA, the CDR3 is TGTGCCAGCAGCTCTTCTAGCGGGGGGCTAGAGACCCAGTACTTC. Filled out from reference TRBV7-3 and TRBJ2-5, the complete variable domain reads GAGVSQTPSNKVTEKGKYVELRCDPISGHTALYWYRQSLGQGPEFLIYFQGTGAADDSGLPNDRFFAVRPEGSVSTLKIQRTERGDSAVYLCASSSSSGGLETQYFGPGTRLLVL.

V is TRBV4-1 and J is TRBJ2-1, with 12 bases fitting TRBD2. Looked up from germline, CDR1 is MGHRA and CDR2 is YSYEKL. V shed 1 base, J shed 8 bases, and the junction held 9 bases outside the gene matches. This CDR3 spans 17 amino acids. The CDR3: CASSQARLAGARDEQFF. In DNA, the CDR3 is TGCGCCAGCAGCCAAGCCCGACTAGCGGGGGCTAGGGATGAGCAGTTCTTC.

V is TRBV28 and J is TRBJ1-5; weak D call: TRBD1 (5 bases). Germline assignment: CDR1 MDHEN and CDR2 SYDVKM. The CDR3 is 16 amino acids. V gave up 5 bases and J gave up 0 bases, with 14 bases separating them. DNA for the CDR3: TGTGCCAGCAGTCCACGGGGGTTTTATAGCAATCAGCCCCAGCATTTT. It specifies CASSPRGFYSNQPQHF.

This chain joins TRBV5-1 and TRBJ1-1; 9 nucleotides agree with TRBD1. The CDR3 length is 15 residues. Per the germline V gene, CDR1 is SGHRS and CDR2 is YFSETQ. The J segment lost 1 base and the V segment lost 4 bases, leaving 5 bases of the junction unmatched. The CDR3 nucleotides read TGCGCCAGCAGCACAGGGGGCTCGCCGAACACTGAAGCTTTCTTT. Amino acids: CASSTGGSPNTEAFF.

The chain uses TRBV27 and TRBJ2-1; possibly TRBD1 for D (6 bases). There are 14 residues in the CDR3. Germline CDR1 MNHEY, CDR2 SMNVEV (reference sequence). V was pared by 5 bases and J by 10 bases, with 18 bases between. The CDR3 DNA is TGTGCCAGCAGTCAATGGGGTGGGGGCCGGGAGCAGTTCTTC. This encodes CASSQWGGGREQFF.

The genes are TRBV7-2 and TRBJ1-6; D gene unclear. There are 11 residues in the CDR3. The germline V gene encodes CDR1 SGHTA and CDR2 FQGNSA. The V end lost 5 bases, the J end lost 7 bases, and 3 bases lay between the germline ends. CDR3 residues: CASSQNSPLHF. For the CDR3, the DNA is TGTGCCAGCAGCCAGAATTCACCCCTCCACTTT.

This clone came up a few times. The V call is TRBV19, the J call TRBJ1-3; no definite D call. CDR1 and CDR2 (germline): LNHDA, SQIVND (reference sequence). Trimming took off 3 bases at V and 0 bases at J, with 12 bases between the two ends. The CDR3 totals 16 residues. This chain's CDR3 is CASSIPRGSSGNTIYF. The CDR3 DNA reads as TGTGCCAGTAGTATTCCCCGAGGGAGCTCTGGAAACACCATATATTTT.